The 28 T cell receptor beta chains below come from one sample, sequenced in a study of T cell changes during pregnancy in multiple sclerosis. TCRdb's copy holds only in-frame clones and misses some; the assay was immunoSEQ multiplex PCR. The table records tens of thousands of clones, around 90% of them present only once. Specimen: peripheral blood, collected in the first trimester of pregnancy. The receptor set was obtained from a female donor in good health, enrolled as a control in a pregnancy study.

The J gene is TRBJ1-2, the V gene TRBV28, with a possible D match to TRBD1 (6 bases). Trimming removed 3 bases from V and 4 bases from J, with 12 bases in between. The CDR3 is 14 residues long. Looked up from germline, CDR1 is MDHEN and CDR2 is SYDVKM. The CDR3 DNA sequence: TGTGCCAGCAGTTTCCCGGACAGATTCTATGGCTACACCTTC. Protein: CASSFPDRFYGYTF.

The chain couples TRBV7-9 to TRBJ2-5; a weak D match, TRBD2 (6 bases). V was trimmed by 3 bases and J by 5 bases, leaving 13 bases between them. Germline V gene lookup returns CDR1 SEHNR and CDR2 FQNEAQ (reference sequence). This CDR3 contains 14 residues. CDR3 region: CASSLGSGVETQYF. DNA of the CDR3: TGTGCCAGCAGCTTGGGTAGCGGAGTCGAGACCCAGTACTTC.

CDR3 region: CASSSGDTGGTEAFF. The CDR3 coding sequence is TGTGCCAGCAGCTCCGGGGACACTGGGGGAACTGAAGCTTTCTTT. This chain joins TRBV7-9 and TRBJ1-1; possible D gene TRBD1, 6 bases. Trimming removed 4 bases from V and 5 bases from J, with 17 bases in between. The CDR3 runs 15 residues. Germline loops: CDR1 SEHNR, CDR2 FQNEAQ (reference sequence).

This clone occurred once. The V call is TRBV19, the J call TRBJ2-5; 7 bases align to TRBD2. This CDR3 has 16 residues. Germline lookup yields CDR1 LNHDA and CDR2 SQIVND (reference sequence). V shed 4 bases and J 3 bases; nucleotides not matched to a gene: 11. The CDR3 DNA is TGTGCCAGTAGTAGAAGGATGAGCGGGGCAAAAGAGACCCAGTACTTC. It yields the protein CASSRRMSGAKETQYF.

V and J are TRBV7-9 and TRBJ2-3; TRBD1 matches at 7 bases. The trim removed 1 base at V and 6 bases at J, leaving 4 bases unmatched. The V gene's germline CDR1 is SEHNR and CDR2 FQNEAQ (reference sequence). The CDR3 runs to 14 residues. CDR3 in DNA: TGTGCCAGCAGCTTAGAAACAGGGGTTGATACGCAGTATTTT. Its protein is CASSLETGVDTQYF.

The rearrangement uses TRBV28 and TRBJ1-5; D not resolved. The CDR3 runs to 15 residues. Trimming removed 3 bases at V and 5 bases at J, with 14 bases between. CDR1 MDHEN and CDR2 SYDVKM come from the germline V gene. The CDR3 DNA is TGTGCCAGCAGTTTTGAAGGCAGGTATGATCAGCCCCAGCATTTT. Translated: CASSFEGRYDQPQHF.

This clone was detected once. The chain uses TRBV19 and TRBJ1-1, with 7 positions matching TRBD1. With 2 bases clipped from V and 6 bases from J, the junction kept 12 bases outside the gene matches. The CDR3 totals 16 residues. Germline-derived CDR1 and CDR2 are LNHDA and SQIVND (reference sequence). The CDR3 protein is CASSISGTEFSPEAFF. In DNA form, the CDR3 reads TGTGCCAGTAGTATAAGTGGGACAGAATTCTCCCCTGAAGCTTTCTTT.

The V gene is TRBV4-3, the J gene TRBJ2-2; 9 bases match TRBD2. The CDR3 extends over 16 amino acids. Trimming cost V 1 base and J 5 bases; bases outside gene matches: 5. The germline V gene has CDR1 LGHNA and CDR2 YSLEER. The CDR3 here is CASSQAFLAGTGELFF. The CDR3 DNA is TGCGCCAGCAGCCAAGCATTTCTAGCGGGAACCGGGGAGCTGTTTTTT.

J is TRBJ2-1 and V is TRBV14, with 7 nucleotides matching TRBD2. The junction had 13 bases not matched to a gene; V was cut back by 6 bases and J by 8 bases. This CDR3 has 15 residues. Germline CDR1 and CDR2: SGHDN and FVKESK. The CDR3 region is CASSRASGVVDEQFF. CDR3 bases: TGTGCCAGCAGTAGGGCCAGCGGGGTAGTCGATGAGCAGTTCTTC. The complete variable domain, with remaining parts taken from reference TRBV14 and TRBJ2-1, reads EAGVTQFPSHSVIEKGQTVTLRCDPISGHDNLYWYRRVMGKEIKFLLHFVKESKQDESGMPNNRFLAERTGGTYSTLKVQPAELEDSGVYFCASSRASGVVDEQFFGPGTRLTVL.

The chain recombines TRBV15 with TRBJ1-1, with 7 bases fitting TRBD1. CDR3 length equals 17 residues. The germline CDR1 and CDR2 sequences are LNHNV and YYDKDF (reference sequence). V dropped 0 bases and J dropped 3; count of bases not matched to a gene: 10. CDR3 bases: TGTGCCACCAGCAGAGAGTCCCCCATTCAGGGGGACACTGAAGCTTTCTTT. Protein sequence: CATSRESPIQGDTEAFF.

The chain carries TRBV6-1 and TRBJ1-6; 8 nucleotides match TRBD1. The J segment lost 7 bases and the V segment lost 1 base, leaving 0 bases of the junction unmatched. The CDR3 is made up of 14 amino acids. CDR1 and CDR2 (germline): MNHNS, SASEGT. The CDR3 bases are TGTGCCAGCAGTGAAGGGACAGGGAATTCACCCCTCCACTTT. Residues: CASSEGTGNSPLHF.

The gene calls are TRBV5-6 and TRBJ2-7; D is perhaps TRBD1 (6 bases). The germline gives CDR1 SGHDT, CDR2 YYEEEE. The ends were cut back, 1 base at V and 0 bases at J, with 11 bases in the middle. This CDR3 is 15 amino acids long. The CDR3 region is CASSLTGFPSYEQYF. CDR3 DNA sequence: TGTGCCAGCAGCTTGACAGGGTTCCCCTCCTACGAGCAGTACTTC.

The rearrangement uses TRBV19 and TRBJ1-1; possible D gene TRBD1, 6 bases. Trimming took 1 base from V and 3 from J, leaving 12 bases between them. CDR1 LNHDA and CDR2 SQIVND come from the germline V gene (reference sequence). This CDR3 contains 15 residues. DNA for the CDR3: TGTGCCAGTAGTATAGCTAGGGGGTCGGACACTGAAGCTTTCTTT. It yields the protein CASSIARGSDTEAFF.

The gene calls are TRBV7-9 and TRBJ2-6, with 10 bases fitting TRBD1. CDR3 length: 18 amino acids. The V and J ends lost 3 bases and 0 bases, in that order; junction bases with no gene match: 5. In germline, CDR1 is SEHNR, CDR2 FQNEAQ (reference sequence). This CDR3 reads CASSFFRQGASGANVLTF. CDR3 DNA: TGTGCCAGCAGCTTTTTCAGACAGGGGGCCTCTGGGGCCAACGTCCTGACTTTC.

The chain is built from TRBV7-9 and TRBJ1-5, with 7 bases lining up with TRBD1. Germline CDR1 and CDR2: SEHNR and FQNEAQ (reference sequence). The V gene end was trimmed by 3 bases and the J gene end by 6 bases; junction bases not matched to a gene: 5. There are 14 residues in the CDR3. CDR3 sequence: CASSFPGGSQPQHF. CDR3 sequence (DNA): TGTGCCAGCAGCTTTCCAGGGGGAAGTCAGCCCCAGCATTTT.

This rearrangement joins TRBV28 to TRBJ1-4, with D perhaps matching TRBD1 (5 bases). The V and J ends lost 2 bases and 8 bases respectively, with 12 bases between them. The CDR3 is 14 residues long. Per germline, CDR1 MDHEN and CDR2 SYDVKM. The CDR3 is CASSLGRGGEKLFF. CDR3 sequence (DNA): TGTGCCAGCAGTTTAGGTAGGGGTGGCGAAAAACTGTTTTTT.

The chain uses TRBV6-5 and TRBJ2-2, with D perhaps TRBD2 (5 bases). Germline V gene lookup returns CDR1 MNHEY and CDR2 SVGAGI. CDR3 length: 14 amino acids. V was shortened by 10 bases and J by 3 bases, with 15 bases between the two germline ends. CDR3 nucleotides: TGTGCCACTCGGACTGCCAAGTACACCGGGGAGCTGTTTTTT. Encoded protein: CATRTAKYTGELFF.

CDR3 residues: CASSPRGRGSGANVLTF. The DNA of the CDR3 is TGTGCCAGCAGCCCCAGGGGGCGCGGCTCTGGGGCCAACGTCCTGACTTTC. The genes are TRBV7-6 and TRBJ2-6; TRBD1 agrees at 8 bases. V trimming: 5 bases; J trimming: 0 bases; junction bases outside the gene matches: 6. The germline V gene has CDR1 SGHVS and CDR2 FNYEAQ. This CDR3 comprises 17 residues.

This clone was seen only once. The chain recombines TRBV19 with TRBJ1-1; weak D call: TRBD1 (5 bases). Trimming cost V 2 bases and J 1 base, with 14 bases left between them. This CDR3 region has 16 residues. Germline V gene lookup returns CDR1 LNHDA and CDR2 SQIVND (reference sequence). CDR3 nucleotide sequence: TGTGCCAGTAGTATATTTAAGGGGCAGCCGAACACTGAAGCTTTCTTT. It encodes CASSIFKGQPNTEAFF.

The rearrangement links TRBV29-1 to TRBJ2-7; 7 positions match TRBD2. V was clipped by 6 bases and J by 2 bases; unmatched bases: 13. This CDR3 contains 15 residues. Germline V gives CDR1 SQVTM, CDR2 ANQGSEA. CDR3 sequence reads: CSVGGGTAEPYEQYF. Here the CDR3 DNA reads TGCAGCGTGGGGGGGGGAACAGCCGAGCCCTACGAGCAGTACTTC.

The CDR3 nucleotides are TGTGCCAGCAGTTTAGGACAGGGAGTCTACGAGCAGTACTTC. Protein: CASSLGQGVYEQYF. The rearrangement links TRBV6-1 to TRBJ2-7, with 8 bases lining up with TRBD1. Germline-derived CDR1 and CDR2 are MNHNS and SASEGT. Trimming cost V 5 bases and J 3 bases; bases outside gene matches: 6. This CDR3 has 14 residues.

The J gene is TRBJ1-2, the V gene TRBV5-8, with D tentatively TRBD1 (5 bases). Looked up from germline, CDR1 is SGHTS and CDR2 is YDEGEE. V lost 4 bases and J lost 0, with 19 bases in between. The CDR3 extends over 17 amino acids. CDR3 amino acids: CASSEGHVRIANYGYTF. CDR3 nucleotides: TGTGCCAGCAGCGAAGGACACGTTAGGATAGCTAACTATGGCTACACCTTC.

The CDR3 sequence: CASNSGGGAYEQYF. The CDR3 DNA follows: TGCGCCAGCAATAGCGGGGGGGGTGCCTACGAGCAGTACTTC. The chain couples TRBV5-1 to TRBJ2-7; 11 nucleotides line up with TRBD2. The V gene's germline CDR1 is SGHRS and CDR2 YFSETQ. The CDR3 has 14 amino acids. The V and J ends lost 6 bases and 2 bases, in that order; junction bases with no gene match: 4.

The chain couples TRBV19 to TRBJ1-5, with 7 bases fitting TRBD1. Germline-derived CDR1 and CDR2 are LNHDA and SQIVND (reference sequence). CDR3 length equals 17 residues. Losses at the gene ends were 3 bases for V and 0 bases for J; bases not matched to a gene: 8. The CDR3 is CASSIKDRRNSNQPQHF. The CDR3 region has the DNA TGTGCCAGTAGTATTAAGGACAGGCGAAATAGCAATCAGCCCCAGCATTTT.

This clone was seen at least ten times. The V and J genes are TRBV29-1 and TRBJ1-1, with a weak D call TRBD1 (5 bases). The CDR3 is made up of 14 amino acids. The germline CDR1 and CDR2 sequences are SQVTM and ANQGSEA. Trimming cost V 2 bases and J 5 bases, with 15 bases left between them. The CDR3 is CSVEPHGGRTEAFF. In DNA form, the CDR3 reads TGCAGCGTTGAACCTCACGGGGGTCGGACTGAAGCTTTCTTT.

This chain joins TRBV9 and TRBJ2-2; TRBD2 might be the D (5 bases). Germline assignment: CDR1 SGDLS and CDR2 YYNGEE. The CDR3 is made up of 14 amino acids. Trimming removed 0 bases from V and 4 bases from J, with 7 bases in between. CDR3 in DNA: TGTGCCAGCAGCGTAGGGAGGCCCACCGGGGAGCTGTTTTTT. It encodes CASSVGRPTGELFF.

This clone was counted a single time. This rearrangement joins TRBV7-2 to TRBJ2-3; tentatively, D is TRBD2 (6 bases). In germline, CDR1 is SGHTA, CDR2 FQGNSA. V dropped 1 base and J dropped 5 bases, with 13 bases sitting between them. The CDR3 is made up of 15 amino acids. Here the CDR3 DNA reads TGTGCCAGCAGCTTAGATCCAGCGGGTTTAGATACGCAGTATTTT. This encodes CASSLDPAGLDTQYF.

The V and J genes are TRBV13 and TRBJ1-2; D possibly corresponds to TRBD1 (5 bases). CDR3 length: 13 residues. CDR1 and CDR2 from the germline V gene are PRHDT and FYEKMQ (reference sequence). Trimming shortened V by 4 bases and J by 4 bases, and 10 bases separated the two germline ends. In nucleotides, the CDR3 is TGTGCCAGCAGCTCGACAGACCTCTATGGCTACACCTTC. Translation gives CASSSTDLYGYTF.